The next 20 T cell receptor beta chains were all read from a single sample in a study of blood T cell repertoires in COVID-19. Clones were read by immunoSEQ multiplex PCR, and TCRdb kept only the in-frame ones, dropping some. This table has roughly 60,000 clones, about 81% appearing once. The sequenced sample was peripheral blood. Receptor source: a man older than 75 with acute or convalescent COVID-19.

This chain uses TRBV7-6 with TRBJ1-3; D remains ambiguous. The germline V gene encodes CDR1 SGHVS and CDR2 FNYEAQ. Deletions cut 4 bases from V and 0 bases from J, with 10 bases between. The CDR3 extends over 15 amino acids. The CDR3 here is CASSSTTLSGNTIYF. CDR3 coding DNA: TGTGCCAGCAGCTCGACAACTCTCTCTGGAAACACCATATATTTT.

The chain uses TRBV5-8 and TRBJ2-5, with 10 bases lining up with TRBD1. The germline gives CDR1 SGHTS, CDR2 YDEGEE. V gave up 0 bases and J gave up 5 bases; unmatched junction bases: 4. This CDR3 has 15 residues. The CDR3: CASSLGDRGVETQYF. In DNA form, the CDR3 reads TGTGCCAGCAGCTTGGGGGACAGGGGTGTTGAGACCCAGTACTTC.

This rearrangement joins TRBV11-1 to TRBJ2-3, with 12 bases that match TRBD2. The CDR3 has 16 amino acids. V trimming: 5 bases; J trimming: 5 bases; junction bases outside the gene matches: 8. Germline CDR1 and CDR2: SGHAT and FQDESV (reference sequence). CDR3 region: CASSTRLAGAGDTQYF. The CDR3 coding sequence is TGTGCCAGCAGCACTCGACTAGCGGGGGCAGGAGATACGCAGTATTTT.

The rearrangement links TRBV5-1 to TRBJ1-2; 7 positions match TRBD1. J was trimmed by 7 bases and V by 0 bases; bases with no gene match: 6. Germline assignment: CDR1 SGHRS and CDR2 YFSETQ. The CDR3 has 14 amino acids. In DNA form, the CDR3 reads TGCGCCAGCAGCTTGGGGTCCGACAGGGTTGGCTACACCTTC. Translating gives CASSLGSDRVGYTF.

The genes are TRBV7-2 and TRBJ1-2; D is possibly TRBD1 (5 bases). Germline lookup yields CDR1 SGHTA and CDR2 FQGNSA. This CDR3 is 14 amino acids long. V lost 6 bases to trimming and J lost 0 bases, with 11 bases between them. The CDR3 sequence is CASSDRLSNYGYTF. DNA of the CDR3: TGTGCCAGCAGTGACAGACTTTCTAACTATGGCTACACCTTC. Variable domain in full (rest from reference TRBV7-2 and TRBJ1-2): GAGVSQSPSNKVTEKGKDVELRCDPISGHTALYWYRQSLGQGLEFLIYFQGNSAPDKSGLPSDRFSAERTGGSVSTLTIQRTQQEDSAVYLCASSDRLSNYGYTFGSGTRLTVV.

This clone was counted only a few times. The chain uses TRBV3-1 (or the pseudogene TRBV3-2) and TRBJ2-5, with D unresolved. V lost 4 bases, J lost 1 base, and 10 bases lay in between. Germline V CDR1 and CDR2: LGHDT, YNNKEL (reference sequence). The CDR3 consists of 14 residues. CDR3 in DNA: TGTGCCAGCAGCCCTTTCAAGCCCCAAGAGACCCAGTACTTC. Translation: CASSPFKPQETQYF.

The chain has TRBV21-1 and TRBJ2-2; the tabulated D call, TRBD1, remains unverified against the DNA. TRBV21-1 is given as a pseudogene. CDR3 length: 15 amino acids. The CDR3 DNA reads TGTGCCAACGCAACCAGGACAAATAACACCGGGGAGCTGTTTTTT. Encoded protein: CANATRTNNTGELFF.

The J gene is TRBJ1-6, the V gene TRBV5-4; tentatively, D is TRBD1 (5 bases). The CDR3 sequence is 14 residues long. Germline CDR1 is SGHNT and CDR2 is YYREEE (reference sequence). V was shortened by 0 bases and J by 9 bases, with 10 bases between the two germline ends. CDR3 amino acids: CASSLVQESSPLHF. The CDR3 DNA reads TGTGCCAGCAGCTTGGTACAGGAAAGTTCACCCCTCCACTTT.

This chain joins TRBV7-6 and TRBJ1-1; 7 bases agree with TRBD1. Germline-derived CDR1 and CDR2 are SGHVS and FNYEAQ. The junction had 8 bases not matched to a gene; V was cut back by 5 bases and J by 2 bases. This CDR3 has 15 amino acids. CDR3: CASSARTGTNTEAFF. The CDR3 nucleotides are TGTGCCAGCAGCGCTAGGACAGGAACAAACACTGAAGCTTTCTTT.

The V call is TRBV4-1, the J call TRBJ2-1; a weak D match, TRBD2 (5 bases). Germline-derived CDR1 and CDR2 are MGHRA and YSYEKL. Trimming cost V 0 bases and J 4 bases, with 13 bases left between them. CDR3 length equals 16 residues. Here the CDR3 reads CASSQDASSRYNEQFF. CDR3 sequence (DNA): TGCGCCAGCAGCCAAGACGCTAGCTCGAGGTACAATGAGCAGTTCTTC.

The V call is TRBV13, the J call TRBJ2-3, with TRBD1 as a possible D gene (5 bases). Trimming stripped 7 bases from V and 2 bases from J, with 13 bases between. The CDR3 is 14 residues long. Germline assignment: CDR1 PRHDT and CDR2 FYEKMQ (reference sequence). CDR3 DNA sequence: TGTGCCAGCACCCCCCCGGACAACACAGATACGCAGTATTTT. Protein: CASTPPDNTDTQYF.

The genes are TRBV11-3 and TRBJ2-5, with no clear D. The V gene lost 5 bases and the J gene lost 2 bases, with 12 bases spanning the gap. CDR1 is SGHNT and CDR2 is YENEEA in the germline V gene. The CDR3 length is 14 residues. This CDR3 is CASSPSEVQETQYF. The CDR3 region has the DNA TGTGCCAGCAGCCCATCAGAGGTACAAGAGACCCAGTACTTC.

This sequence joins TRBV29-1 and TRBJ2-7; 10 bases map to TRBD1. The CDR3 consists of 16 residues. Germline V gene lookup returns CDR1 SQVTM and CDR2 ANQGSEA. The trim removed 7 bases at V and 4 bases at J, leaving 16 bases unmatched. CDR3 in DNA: TGCAGCGCTGGCGGATGGGGGACAGGGGTTAGGTACGAGCAGTACTTC. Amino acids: CSAGGWGTGVRYEQYF.

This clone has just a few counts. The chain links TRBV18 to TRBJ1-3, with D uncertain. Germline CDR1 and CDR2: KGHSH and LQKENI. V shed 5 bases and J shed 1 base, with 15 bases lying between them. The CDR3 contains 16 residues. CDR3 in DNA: TGTGCCAGCTCATCTTCTCCAGGAAATTCTGGAAACACCATATATTTT. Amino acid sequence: CASSSSPGNSGNTIYF.

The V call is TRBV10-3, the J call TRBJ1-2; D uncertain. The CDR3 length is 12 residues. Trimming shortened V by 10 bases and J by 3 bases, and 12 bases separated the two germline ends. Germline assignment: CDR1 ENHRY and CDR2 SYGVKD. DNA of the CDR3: TGTGCCAGCTCGGAGGGAGACTATGGCTACACCTTC. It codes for CASSEGDYGYTF.

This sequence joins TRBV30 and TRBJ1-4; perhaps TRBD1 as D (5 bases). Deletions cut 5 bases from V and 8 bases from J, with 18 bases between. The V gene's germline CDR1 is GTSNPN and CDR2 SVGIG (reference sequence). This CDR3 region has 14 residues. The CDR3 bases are TGTGCCTGGGCCCTCGGGGGTCGGGACGAAAAACTGTTTTTT. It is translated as CAWALGGRDEKLFF.

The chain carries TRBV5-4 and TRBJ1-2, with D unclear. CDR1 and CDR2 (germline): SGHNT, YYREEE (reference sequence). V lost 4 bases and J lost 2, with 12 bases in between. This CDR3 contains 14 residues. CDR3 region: CASSRPQLNYGYTF. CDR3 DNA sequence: TGTGCCAGCAGCCGCCCCCAGTTAAACTATGGCTACACCTTC. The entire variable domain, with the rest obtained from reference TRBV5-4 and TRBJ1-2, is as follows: ETGVTQSPTHLIKTRGQQVTLRCSSQSGHNTVSWYQQALGQGPQFIFQYYREEENGRGNFPPRFSGLQFPNYSSELNVNALELDDSALYLCASSRPQLNYGYTFGSGTRLTVV.

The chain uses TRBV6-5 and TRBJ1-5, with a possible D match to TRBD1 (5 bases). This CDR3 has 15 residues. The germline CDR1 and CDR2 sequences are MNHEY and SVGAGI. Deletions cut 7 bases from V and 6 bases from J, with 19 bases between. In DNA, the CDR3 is TGTGCCAGCACCAAGAGGGGAGGAGGTTCTCAGCCCCAGCATTTT. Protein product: CASTKRGGGSQPQHF.

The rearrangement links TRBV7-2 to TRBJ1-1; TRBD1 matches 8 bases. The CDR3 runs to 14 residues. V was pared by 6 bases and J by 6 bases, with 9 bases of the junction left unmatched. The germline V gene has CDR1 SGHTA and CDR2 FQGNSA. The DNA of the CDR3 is TGTGCCAGCAGTTTGGACAGGGCCCGGGCTGAAGCTTTCTTT. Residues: CASSLDRARAEAFF.

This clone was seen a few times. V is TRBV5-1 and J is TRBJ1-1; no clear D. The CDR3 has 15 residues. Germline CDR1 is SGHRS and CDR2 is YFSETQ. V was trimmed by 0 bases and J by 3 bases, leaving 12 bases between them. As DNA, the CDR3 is TGCGCCAGCAGCTTGGCCGGGGTAATTTACACTGAAGCTTTCTTT. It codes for CASSLAGVIYTEAFF.